This T cell receptor (beta chain) was documented in a study of T cell repertoires in aging, cancer and after chemotherapy. Overall study: Repeat sampling of healthy donors over several months to years showed clear clonal overlap. Roughly 10 million TCR reads made up the full dataset.

The V end lost 4 bases, the J end lost 2 bases, and 9 bases lay between the germline ends. This CDR3 has 14 amino acids. Germline values: CDR1 PRHDT, CDR2 FYEKMQ (reference sequence). Amplification of TCR beta used genomic DNA extracted from peripheral blood. TRB rearrangements spanning V, D and J were amplified using mixed TRB-A/B primers. Each CDR3 protein is one row after TCRdb ran MiXCR on the multiplex PCR reads. In the table there are approximately 11,000 distinct CDR3 sequences, 30% to 40% of which are singletons. Whole-study results and caveats: In each cancer cohort, median generation probability increased across chemotherapy, suggesting thymic output rebounded. No conclusions about immunological memory after chemotherapy can be drawn from the repertoire data.

In the case of this clonotype: Its antigen remains unidentified.

This rearrangement joins TRBV13 to TRBJ1-5, with D unclear. The specimen sequenced was blood. This clonotype originated in a human donor in good health. Here the CDR3 reads CASSSRSGNQPQHF. CDR3 DNA: TGTGCCAGCAGCTCGAGAAGTGGCAATCAGCCCCAGCATTTT.